The clone carrying this T cell receptor beta chain appeared once. Its antigen is as yet unknown. The junction differs from germline at one of its ends, possibly a read error. The sample belongs to a study of cytomegalovirus exposure and HLA in healthy donors. 13 Jbeta primers and 60 Vbeta primers were used for the PCR. Libraries were prepared by immunoSEQ multiplex PCR; TCRdb keeps only in-frame clonotypes and omits some of them. This sample has 95,000 to 100,000 clones, with 70% to 80% found just once. The CDR3 covers 16 residues. Germline CDR1 reads MNHNS; CDR2 reads SASEGT. Notes on the study in general: Accounts indicate the classifier identified cytomegalovirus status with strong specificity and sensitivity.

V usage is TRBV6-1 and J usage is TRBJ1-5; 7 bases are a match to TRBD1. This TCR was sampled from a female donor in good health and CMV-seronegative. Sequenced material: PBMCs. The CDR3 nucleotides read TGTGCCAGCAGTGGTGTAATGGACAGGTACAATCGGCCCCAGCATTTT. Translation gives CASSGVMDRYNRPQHF.